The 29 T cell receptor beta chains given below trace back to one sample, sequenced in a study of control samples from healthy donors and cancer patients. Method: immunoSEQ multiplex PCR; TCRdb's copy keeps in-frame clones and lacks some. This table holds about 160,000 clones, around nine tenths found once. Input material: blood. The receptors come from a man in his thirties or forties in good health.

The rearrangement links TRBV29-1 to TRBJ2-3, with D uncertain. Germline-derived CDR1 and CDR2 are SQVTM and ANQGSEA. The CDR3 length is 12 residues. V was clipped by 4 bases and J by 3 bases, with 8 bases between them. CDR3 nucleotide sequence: TGCAGCGTTGTGACATTTACAGATACGCAGTATTTT. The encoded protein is CSVVTFTDTQYF.

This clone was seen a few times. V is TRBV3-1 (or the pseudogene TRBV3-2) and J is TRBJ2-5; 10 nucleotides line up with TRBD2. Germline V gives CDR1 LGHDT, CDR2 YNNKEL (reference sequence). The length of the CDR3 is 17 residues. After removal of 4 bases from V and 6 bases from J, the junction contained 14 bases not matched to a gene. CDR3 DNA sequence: TGTGCCAGCAGCCGCAACTTAGCGGGGGGTGAGTTGCAGACCCAGTACTTC. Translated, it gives CASSRNLAGGELQTQYF.

CDR3 region: CASSQGPQGNTIYF. Written as DNA, the CDR3 is TGTGCCAGCAGCCAGGGACCGCAGGGAAACACCATATATTTT. The chain links TRBV7-3 to TRBJ1-3; a weak D match, TRBD1 (5 bases). The CDR3 spans 14 residues. With 5 bases removed from V and 4 bases from J, the gap between germline ends came to 12 bases. Germline CDR1 and CDR2: SGHTA and FQGTGA. The full variable domain, with the rest looked up from reference TRBV7-3 and TRBJ1-3, is GAGVSQTPSNKVTEKGKYVELRCDPISGHTALYWYRQSLGQGPEFLIYFQGTGAADDSGLPNDRFFAVRPEGSVSTLKIQRTERGDSAVYLCASSQGPQGNTIYFGEGSWLTVV.

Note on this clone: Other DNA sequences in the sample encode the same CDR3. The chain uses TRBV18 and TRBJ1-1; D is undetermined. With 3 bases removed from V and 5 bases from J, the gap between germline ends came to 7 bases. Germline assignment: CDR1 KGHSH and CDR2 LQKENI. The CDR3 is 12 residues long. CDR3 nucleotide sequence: TGTGCCAGCTCACCCCAAGGGACTGAAGCTTTCTTT. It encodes CASSPQGTEAFF.

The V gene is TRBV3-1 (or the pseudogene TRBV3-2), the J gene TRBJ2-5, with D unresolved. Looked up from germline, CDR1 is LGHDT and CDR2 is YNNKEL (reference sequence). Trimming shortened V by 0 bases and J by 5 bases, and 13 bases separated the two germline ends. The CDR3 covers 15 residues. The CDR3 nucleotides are TGTGCCAGCAGCCAAGATTCGGTTAACGGGGAGACCCAGTACTTC. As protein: CASSQDSVNGETQYF.

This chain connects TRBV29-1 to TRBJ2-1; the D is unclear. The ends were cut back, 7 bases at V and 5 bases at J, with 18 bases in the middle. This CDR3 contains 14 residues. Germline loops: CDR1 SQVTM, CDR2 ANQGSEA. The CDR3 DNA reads TGCAGCGCCCCGGGTCCTAGAGGCAACAATGAGCAGTTCTTC. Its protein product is CSAPGPRGNNEQFF.

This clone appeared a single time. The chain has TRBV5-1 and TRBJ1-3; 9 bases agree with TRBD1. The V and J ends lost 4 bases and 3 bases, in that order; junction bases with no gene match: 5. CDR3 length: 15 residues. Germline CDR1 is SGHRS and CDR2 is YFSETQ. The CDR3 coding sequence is TGCGCCAGCAGCCCAACAGGGGGCTTTGGAAACACCATATATTTT. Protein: CASSPTGGFGNTIYF. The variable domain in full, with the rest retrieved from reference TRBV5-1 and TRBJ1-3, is KAGVTQTPRYLIKTRGQQVTLSCSPISGHRSVSWYQQTPGQGLQFLFEYFSETQRNKGNFPGRFSGRQFSNSRSEMNVSTLELGDSALYLCASSPTGGFGNTIYFGEGSWLTVV.

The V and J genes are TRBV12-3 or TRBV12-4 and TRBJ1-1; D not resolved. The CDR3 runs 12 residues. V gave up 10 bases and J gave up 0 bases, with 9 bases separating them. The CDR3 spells CATQDMNTEAFF. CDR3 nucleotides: TGTGCCACCCAAGATATGAACACTGAAGCTTTCTTT.

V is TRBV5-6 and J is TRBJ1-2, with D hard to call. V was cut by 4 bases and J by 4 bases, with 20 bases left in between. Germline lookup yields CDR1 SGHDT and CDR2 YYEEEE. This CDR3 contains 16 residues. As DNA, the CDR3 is TGTGCCAGCAGCGAACAAACCTTGCCGAGAGGCTATGGCTACACCTTC. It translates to CASSEQTLPRGYGYTF.

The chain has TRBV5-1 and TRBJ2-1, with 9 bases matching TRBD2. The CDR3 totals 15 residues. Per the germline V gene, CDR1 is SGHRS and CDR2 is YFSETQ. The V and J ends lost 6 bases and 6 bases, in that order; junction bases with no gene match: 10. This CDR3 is CASTSSGNKGNEQFF. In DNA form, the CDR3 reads TGCGCCAGCACCTCTAGCGGGAACAAGGGCAATGAGCAGTTCTTC.

The CDR3 region is CASSLVEDGANVLTF. Here the CDR3 DNA reads TGCGCCAGCAGCTTGGTGGAGGATGGGGCCAACGTCCTGACTTTC. J is TRBJ2-6 and V is TRBV5-1, with TRBD2 as a possible D gene (5 bases). Trimming shortened V by 0 bases and J by 3 bases, and 7 bases separated the two germline ends. Germline lookup yields CDR1 SGHRS and CDR2 YFSETQ. The CDR3 consists of 15 residues. The full variable domain, its missing parts supplied by reference TRBV5-1 and TRBJ2-6, is KAGVTQTPRYLIKTRGQQVTLSCSPISGHRSVSWYQQTPGQGLQFLFEYFSETQRNKGNFPGRFSGRQFSNSRSEMNVSTLELGDSALYLCASSLVEDGANVLTFGAGSRLTVL.

The CDR3 nucleotides are TGCGCCAGCAGCTTTGGTGAGGGTGGAGGCACTGAAGCTTTCTTT. It specifies CASSFGEGGGTEAFF. This chain connects TRBV5-1 to TRBJ1-1; D is undetermined. Trimming removed 2 bases at V and 4 bases at J, with 15 bases between. This CDR3 is built from 15 residues. CDR1 is SGHRS and CDR2 is YFSETQ in the germline V gene.

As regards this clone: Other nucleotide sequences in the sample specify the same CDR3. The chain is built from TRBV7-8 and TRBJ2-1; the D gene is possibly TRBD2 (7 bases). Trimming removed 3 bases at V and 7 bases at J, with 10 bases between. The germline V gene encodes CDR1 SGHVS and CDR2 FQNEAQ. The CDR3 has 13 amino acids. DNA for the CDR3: TGTGCCAGCAGCTTCGAGGGGGGGAATGAGCAGTTCTTC. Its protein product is CASSFEGGNEQFF.

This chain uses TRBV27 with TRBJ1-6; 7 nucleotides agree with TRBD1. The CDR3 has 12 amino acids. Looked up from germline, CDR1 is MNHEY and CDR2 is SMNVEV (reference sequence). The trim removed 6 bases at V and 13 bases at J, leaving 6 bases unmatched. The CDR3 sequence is CASSQQGQPLHF. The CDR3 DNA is TGTGCCAGCAGCCAACAGGGACAGCCCCTCCACTTT.

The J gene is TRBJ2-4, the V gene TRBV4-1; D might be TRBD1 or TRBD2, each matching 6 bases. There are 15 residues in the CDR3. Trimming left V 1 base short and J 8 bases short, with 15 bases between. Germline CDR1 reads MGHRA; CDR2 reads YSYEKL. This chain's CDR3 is CASSQVGGHEYIQYF. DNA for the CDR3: TGCGCCAGCAGCCAAGTTGGGGGGCACGAATACATTCAGTACTTC.

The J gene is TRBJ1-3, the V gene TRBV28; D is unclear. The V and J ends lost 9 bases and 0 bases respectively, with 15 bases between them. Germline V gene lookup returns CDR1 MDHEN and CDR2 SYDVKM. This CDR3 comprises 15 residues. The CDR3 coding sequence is TGTGCCAGTATACAGAAAACTCCCTCTGGAAACACCATATATTTT. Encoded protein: CASIQKTPSGNTIYF.

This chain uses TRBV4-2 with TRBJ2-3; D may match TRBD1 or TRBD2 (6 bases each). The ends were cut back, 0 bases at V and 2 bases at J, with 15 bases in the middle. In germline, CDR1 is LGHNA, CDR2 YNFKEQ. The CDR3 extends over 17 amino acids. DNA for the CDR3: TGTGCCAGCAGCCAAGATACATGGGGGGCTAACACAGATACGCAGTATTTT. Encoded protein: CASSQDTWGANTDTQYF.

CDR3 sequence (DNA): TGCGCCAGCAGCCAGCACAGGGGGGAGAACGAGCAGTACTTC. Translation: CASSQHRGENEQYF. J is TRBJ2-7 and V is TRBV4-3, with TRBD1 identical over 8 bases. J gave up 5 bases and V 3 bases, and 6 bases lay outside the gene matches. CDR1 and CDR2 from the germline V gene are LGHNA and YSLEER. The CDR3 covers 14 residues.

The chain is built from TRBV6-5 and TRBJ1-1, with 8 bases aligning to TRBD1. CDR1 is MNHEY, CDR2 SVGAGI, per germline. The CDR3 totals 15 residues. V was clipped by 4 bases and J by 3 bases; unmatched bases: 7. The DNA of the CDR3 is TGTGCCAGCAGTTTATTTACAGGGGGAGACACTGAAGCTTTCTTT. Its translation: CASSLFTGGDTEAFF.

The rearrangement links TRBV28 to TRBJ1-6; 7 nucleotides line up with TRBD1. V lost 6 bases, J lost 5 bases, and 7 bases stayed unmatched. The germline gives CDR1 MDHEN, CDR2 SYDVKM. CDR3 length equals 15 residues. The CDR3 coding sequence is TGTGCCAGCAGGGATTCGGGACAGAATAATTCACCCCTCCACTTT. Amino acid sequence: CASRDSGQNNSPLHF.

The CDR3 nucleotides read TGTGCCATAGGGGGGGGCCGCAATCAGCCCCAGCATTTT. It codes for CAIGGGRNQPQHF. The chain uses TRBV6-5 and TRBJ1-5, with a weak D call TRBD1 (6 bases). Per germline, CDR1 MNHEY and CDR2 SVGAGI. The V end lost 10 bases, the J end lost 2 bases, and 12 bases lay between the germline ends. The CDR3 covers 13 residues.

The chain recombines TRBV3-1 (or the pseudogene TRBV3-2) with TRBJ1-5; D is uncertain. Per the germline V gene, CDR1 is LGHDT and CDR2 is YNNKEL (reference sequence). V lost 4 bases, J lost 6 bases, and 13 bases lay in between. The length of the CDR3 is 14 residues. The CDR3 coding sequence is TGTGCCAGCAGCCTCAAGGGTAGGGCTCAGCCCCAGCATTTT. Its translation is CASSLKGRAQPQHF.

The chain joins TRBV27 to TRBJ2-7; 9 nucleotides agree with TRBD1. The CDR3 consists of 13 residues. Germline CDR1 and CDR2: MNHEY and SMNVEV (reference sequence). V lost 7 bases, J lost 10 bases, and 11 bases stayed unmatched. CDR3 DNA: TGTGCCAGCACCCAAGGGGACAGGGAGGGTCAGTACTTC. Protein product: CASTQGDREGQYF.

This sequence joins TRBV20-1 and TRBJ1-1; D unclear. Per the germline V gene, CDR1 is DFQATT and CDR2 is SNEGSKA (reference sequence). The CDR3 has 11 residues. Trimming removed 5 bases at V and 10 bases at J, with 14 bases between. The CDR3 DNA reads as TGCAGTGCTGGGGAACAAATGCTAGCTTTCTTT. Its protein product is CSAGEQMLAFF.

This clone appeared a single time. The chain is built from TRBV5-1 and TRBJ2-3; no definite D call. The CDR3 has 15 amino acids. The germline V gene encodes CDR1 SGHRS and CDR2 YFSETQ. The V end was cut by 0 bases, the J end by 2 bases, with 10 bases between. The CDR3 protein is CASSLVASLTDTQYF. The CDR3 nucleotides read TGCGCCAGCAGCTTGGTGGCGAGCCTCACAGATACGCAGTATTTT.

The CDR3 sequence is CASSSAMAGLNTEAFF. CDR3 bases: TGTGCCAGCAGCTCTGCCATGGCAGGGCTGAACACTGAAGCTTTCTTT. The chain couples TRBV28 to TRBJ1-1, with D possibly TRBD1 on 5 matching bases. Germline V gene lookup returns CDR1 MDHEN and CDR2 SYDVKM. V dropped 6 bases and J dropped 0 bases, with 17 bases sitting between them. The CDR3 consists of 16 residues.

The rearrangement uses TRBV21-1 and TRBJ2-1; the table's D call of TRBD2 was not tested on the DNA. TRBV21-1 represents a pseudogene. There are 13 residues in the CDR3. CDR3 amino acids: CASSVERGNGQFF. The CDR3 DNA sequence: TGTGCCAGCAGCGTTGAGAGAGGCAATGGGCAGTTCTTC.

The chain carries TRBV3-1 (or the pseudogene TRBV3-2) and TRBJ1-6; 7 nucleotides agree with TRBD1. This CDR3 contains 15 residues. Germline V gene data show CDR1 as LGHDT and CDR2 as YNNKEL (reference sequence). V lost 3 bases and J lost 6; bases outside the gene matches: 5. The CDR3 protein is CASSQTRQGNSPLHF. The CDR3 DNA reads TGTGCCAGCAGCCAGACCAGACAGGGTAATTCACCCCTCCACTTT.

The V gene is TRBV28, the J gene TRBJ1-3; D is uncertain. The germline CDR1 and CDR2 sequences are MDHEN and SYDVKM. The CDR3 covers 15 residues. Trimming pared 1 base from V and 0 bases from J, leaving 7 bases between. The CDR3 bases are TGTGCCAGCAGTTTATATAGTAGCTCTGGAAACACCATATATTTT. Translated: CASSLYSSSGNTIYF. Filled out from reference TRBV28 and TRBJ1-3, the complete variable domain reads DVKVTQSSRYLVKRTGEKVFLECVQDMDHENMFWYRQDPGLGLRLIYFSYDVKMKEKGDIPEGYSVSREKKERFSLILESASTNQTSMYLCASSLYSSSGNTIYFGEGSWLTVV.